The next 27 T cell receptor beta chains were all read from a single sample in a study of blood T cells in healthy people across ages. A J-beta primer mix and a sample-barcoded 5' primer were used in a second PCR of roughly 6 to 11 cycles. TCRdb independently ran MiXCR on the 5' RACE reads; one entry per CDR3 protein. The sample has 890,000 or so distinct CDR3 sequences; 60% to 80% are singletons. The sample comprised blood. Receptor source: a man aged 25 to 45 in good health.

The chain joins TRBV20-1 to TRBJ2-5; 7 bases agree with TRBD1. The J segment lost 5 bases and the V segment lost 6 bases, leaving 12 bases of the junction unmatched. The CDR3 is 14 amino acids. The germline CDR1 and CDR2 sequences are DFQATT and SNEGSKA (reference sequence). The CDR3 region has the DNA TGCAGTGCCGAGGGGGCCCGGGGCGAGGAGACCCAGTACTTC. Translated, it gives CSAEGARGEETQYF.

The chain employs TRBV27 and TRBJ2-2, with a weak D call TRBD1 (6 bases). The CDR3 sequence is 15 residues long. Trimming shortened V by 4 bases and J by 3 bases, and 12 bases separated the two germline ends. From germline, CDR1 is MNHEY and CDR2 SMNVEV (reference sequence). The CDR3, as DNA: TGTGCCAGCAGTTCCCGGGACACCTACACCGGGGAGCTGTTTTTT. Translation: CASSSRDTYTGELFF.

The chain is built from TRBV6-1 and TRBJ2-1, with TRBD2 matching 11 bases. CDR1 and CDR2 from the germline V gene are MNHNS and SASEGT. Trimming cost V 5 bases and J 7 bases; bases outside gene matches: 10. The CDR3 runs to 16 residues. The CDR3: CASSTLLAGGRNEQFF. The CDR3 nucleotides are TGTGCCAGCAGTACCCTTTTAGCGGGGGGGCGGAATGAGCAGTTCTTC.

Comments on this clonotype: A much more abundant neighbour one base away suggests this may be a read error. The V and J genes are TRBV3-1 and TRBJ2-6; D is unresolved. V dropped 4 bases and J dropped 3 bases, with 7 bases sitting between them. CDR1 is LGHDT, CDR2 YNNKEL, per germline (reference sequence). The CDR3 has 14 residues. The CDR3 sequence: CASSRGIGANVLTF. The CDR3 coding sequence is TGTGCCAGCAGCCGGGGAATTGGGGCCAACGTCCTGACTTTC.

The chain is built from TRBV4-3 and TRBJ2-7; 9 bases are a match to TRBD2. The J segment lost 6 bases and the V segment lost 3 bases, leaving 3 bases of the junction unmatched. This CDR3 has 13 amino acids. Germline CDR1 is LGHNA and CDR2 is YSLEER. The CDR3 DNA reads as TGCGCCAGCAGCCAGGCGCGGGAGGGCGAGCAGTACTTC. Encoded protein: CASSQAREGEQYF.

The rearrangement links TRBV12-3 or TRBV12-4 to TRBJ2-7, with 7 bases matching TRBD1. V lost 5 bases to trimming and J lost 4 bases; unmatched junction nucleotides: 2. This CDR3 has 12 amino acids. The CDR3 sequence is CASSGTDYEQYF. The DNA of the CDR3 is TGTGCCAGCAGTGGGACAGATTACGAGCAGTACTTC.

The DNA of the CDR3 is TGTGCCAGCAGTTACCCGACAGCCCCTAGCACAGATACGCAGTATTTT. Translated, it gives CASSYPTAPSTDTQYF. The rearrangement joins TRBV6-9 to TRBJ2-3; a possible D gene is TRBD1 (5 bases). Trimming took off 3 bases at V and 0 bases at J, with 13 bases between the two ends. The CDR3 length is 16 residues. Per germline, CDR1 MNHGY and CDR2 SVAAGI.

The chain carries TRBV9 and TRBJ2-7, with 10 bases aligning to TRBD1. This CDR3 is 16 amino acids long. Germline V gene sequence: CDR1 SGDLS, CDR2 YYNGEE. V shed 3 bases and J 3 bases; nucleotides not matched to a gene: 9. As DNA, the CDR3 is TGTGCCAGCAGCGCACCCGGGACAGGGGATTTCTACGAGCAGTACTTC. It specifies CASSAPGTGDFYEQYF. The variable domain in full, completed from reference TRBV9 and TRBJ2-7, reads DSGVTQTPKHLITATGQRVTLRCSPRSGDLSVYWYQQSLDQGLQFLIQYYNGEERAKGNILERFSAQQFPDLHSELNLSSLELGDSALYFCASSAPGTGDFYEQYFGPGTRLTVT.

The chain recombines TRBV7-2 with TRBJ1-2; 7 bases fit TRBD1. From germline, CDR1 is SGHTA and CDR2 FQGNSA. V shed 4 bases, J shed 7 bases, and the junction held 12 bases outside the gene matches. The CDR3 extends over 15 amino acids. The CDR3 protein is CASSSHRGNTGGYTF. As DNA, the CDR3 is TGTGCCAGCAGCTCACACAGGGGCAACACGGGTGGCTACACCTTC.

CDR3: CASSYRQGGTDTQYF. CDR3 nucleotides: TGTGCCAGCAGTTACCGACAGGGGGGCACAGATACGCAGTATTTT. The chain joins TRBV27 to TRBJ2-3; 9 bases line up with TRBD1. V was clipped by 4 bases and J by 1 base; unmatched bases: 3. The CDR3 is made up of 15 amino acids. Germline CDR1 MNHEY, CDR2 SMNVEV (reference sequence).

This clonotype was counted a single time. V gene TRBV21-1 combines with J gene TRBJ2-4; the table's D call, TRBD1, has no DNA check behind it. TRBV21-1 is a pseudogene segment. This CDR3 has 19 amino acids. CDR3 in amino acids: CASSKKRGDRVSVWDIQYF. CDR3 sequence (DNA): TGTGCCAGCAGCAAAAAAAGGGGGGACAGGGTGAGCGTCTGGGACATTCAGTACTTC.

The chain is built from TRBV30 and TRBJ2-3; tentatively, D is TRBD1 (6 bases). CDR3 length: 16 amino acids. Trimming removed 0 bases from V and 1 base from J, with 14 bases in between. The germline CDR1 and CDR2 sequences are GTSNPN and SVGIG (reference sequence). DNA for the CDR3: TGTGCCTGGAGTGTACAAGTGGGGGCCGGCACAGATACGCAGTATTTT. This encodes CAWSVQVGAGTDTQYF. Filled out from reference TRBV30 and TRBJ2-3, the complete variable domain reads SQTIHQWPATLVQPVGSPLSLECTVEGTSNPNLYWYRQAAGRGLQLLFYSVGIGQISSEVPQNLSASRPQDRQFILSSKKLLLSDSGFYLCAWSVQVGAGTDTQYFGPGTRLTVL.

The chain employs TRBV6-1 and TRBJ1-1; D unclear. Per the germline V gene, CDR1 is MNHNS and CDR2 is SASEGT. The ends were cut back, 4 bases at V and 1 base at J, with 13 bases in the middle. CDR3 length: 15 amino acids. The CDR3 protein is CASSASRFPNTEAFF. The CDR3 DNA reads TGTGCCAGCAGTGCCTCCCGATTCCCGAACACTGAAGCTTTCTTT.

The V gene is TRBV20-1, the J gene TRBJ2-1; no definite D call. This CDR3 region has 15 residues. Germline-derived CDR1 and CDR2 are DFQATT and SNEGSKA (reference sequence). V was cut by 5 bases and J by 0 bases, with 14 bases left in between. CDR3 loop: CSAPSFYSSYNEQFF. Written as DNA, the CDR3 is TGCAGTGCTCCCAGTTTTTACAGCTCCTACAATGAGCAGTTCTTC.

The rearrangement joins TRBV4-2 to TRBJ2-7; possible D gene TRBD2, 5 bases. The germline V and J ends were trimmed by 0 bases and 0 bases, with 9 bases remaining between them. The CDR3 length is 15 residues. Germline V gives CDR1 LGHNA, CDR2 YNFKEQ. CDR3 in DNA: TGTGCCAGCAGCCAAGATAGAGCGGCCTCCTACGAGCAGTACTTC. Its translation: CASSQDRAASYEQYF.

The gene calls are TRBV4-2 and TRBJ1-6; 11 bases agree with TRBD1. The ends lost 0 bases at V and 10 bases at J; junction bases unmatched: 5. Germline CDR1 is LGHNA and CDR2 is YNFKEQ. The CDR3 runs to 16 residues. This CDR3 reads CASSQDRGTGGSPLHF. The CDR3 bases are TGTGCCAGCAGCCAAGATAGAGGGACAGGGGGGTCACCCCTCCACTTT.

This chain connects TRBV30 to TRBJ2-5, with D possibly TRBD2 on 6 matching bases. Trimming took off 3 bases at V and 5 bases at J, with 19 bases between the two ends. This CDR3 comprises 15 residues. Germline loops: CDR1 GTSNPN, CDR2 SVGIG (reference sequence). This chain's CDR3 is CAWSHVGGPGETQYF. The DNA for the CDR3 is TGTGCCTGGAGCCATGTTGGAGGGCCCGGGGAGACCCAGTACTTC.

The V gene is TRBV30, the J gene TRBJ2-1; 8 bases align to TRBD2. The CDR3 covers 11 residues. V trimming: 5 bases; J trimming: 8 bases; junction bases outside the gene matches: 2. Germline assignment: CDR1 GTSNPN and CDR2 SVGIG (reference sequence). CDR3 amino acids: CAWSGGDEQFF. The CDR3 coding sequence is TGTGCCTGGTCGGGGGGGGATGAGCAGTTCTTC.

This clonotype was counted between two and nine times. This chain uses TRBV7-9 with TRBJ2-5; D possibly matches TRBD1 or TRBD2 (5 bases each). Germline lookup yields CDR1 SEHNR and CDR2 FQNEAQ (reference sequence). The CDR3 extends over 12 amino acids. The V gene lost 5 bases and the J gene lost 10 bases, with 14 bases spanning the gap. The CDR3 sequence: CASSPKMGVQYF. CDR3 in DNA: TGTGCCAGCAGCCCTAAAATGGGGGTCCAGTACTTC.

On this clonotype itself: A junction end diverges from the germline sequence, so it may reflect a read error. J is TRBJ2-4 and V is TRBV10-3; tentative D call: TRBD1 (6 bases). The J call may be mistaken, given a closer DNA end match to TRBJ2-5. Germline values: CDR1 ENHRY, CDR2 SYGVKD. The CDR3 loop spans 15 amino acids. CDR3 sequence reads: CAIREPRVGGETQYF. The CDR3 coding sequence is TGTGCCATCCGTGAGCCCCGTGTAGGGGGAGAGACCCAGTACTTC.

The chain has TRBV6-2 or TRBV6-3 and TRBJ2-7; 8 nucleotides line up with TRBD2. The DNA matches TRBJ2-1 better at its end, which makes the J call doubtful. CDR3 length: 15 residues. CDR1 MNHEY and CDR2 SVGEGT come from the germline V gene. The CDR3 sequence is CASSYGAGREGEQFF. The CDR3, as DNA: TGTGCCAGCAGTTACGGGGCCGGGAGGGAGGGTGAGCAGTTCTTC.

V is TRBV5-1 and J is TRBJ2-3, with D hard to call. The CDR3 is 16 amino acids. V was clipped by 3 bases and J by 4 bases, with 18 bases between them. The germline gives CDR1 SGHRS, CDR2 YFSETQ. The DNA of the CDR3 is TGCGCCAGCAGCTCTATACTAACTCAAGTCGCAGATACGCAGTATTTT. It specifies CASSSILTQVADTQYF.

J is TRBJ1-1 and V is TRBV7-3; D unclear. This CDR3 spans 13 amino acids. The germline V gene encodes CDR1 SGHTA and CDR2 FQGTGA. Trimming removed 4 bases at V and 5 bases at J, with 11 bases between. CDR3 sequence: CASSYSVSTEAFF. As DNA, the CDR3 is TGTGCCAGCAGCTACAGCGTGAGTACTGAAGCTTTCTTT.

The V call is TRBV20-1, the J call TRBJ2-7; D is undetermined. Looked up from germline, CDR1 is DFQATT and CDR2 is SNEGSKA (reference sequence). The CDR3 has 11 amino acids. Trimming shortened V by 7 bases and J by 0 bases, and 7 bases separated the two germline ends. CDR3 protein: CSGSLSYEQYF. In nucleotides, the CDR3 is TGCAGTGGTAGCCTCTCCTACGAGCAGTACTTC.

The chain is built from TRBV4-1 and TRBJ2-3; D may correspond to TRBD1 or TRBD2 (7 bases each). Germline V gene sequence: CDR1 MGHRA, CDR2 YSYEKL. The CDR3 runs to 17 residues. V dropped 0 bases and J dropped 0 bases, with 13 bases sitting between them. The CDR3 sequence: CASSQDSQGGSTDTQYF. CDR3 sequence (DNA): TGCGCCAGCAGCCAAGATAGTCAGGGGGGGAGCACAGATACGCAGTATTTT.

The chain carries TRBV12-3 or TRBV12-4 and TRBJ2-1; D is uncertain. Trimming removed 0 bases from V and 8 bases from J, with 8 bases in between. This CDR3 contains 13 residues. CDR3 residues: CASSLANGDEQFF. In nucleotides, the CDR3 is TGTGCCAGCAGTTTAGCGAATGGGGATGAGCAGTTCTTC.

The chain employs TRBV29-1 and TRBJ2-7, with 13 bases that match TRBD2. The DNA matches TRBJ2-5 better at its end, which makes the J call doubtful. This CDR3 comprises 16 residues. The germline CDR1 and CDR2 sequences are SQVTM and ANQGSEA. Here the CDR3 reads CSVEATGTSGDETQYF. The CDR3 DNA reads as TGCAGCGTTGAAGCTACCGGGACTAGCGGGGACGAGACCCAGTACTTC.